Below, one TCR beta chain is given with its context. The antigen is not known. Profiling relied on immunoSEQ multiplex PCR, and the TCRdb table lists in-frame clones only, not all of them. The sample yields roughly 70,000 clones, more than 85% seen once. These data come from a study of T cell responses to AZD1222 COVID-19 vaccine. For the study at large: Pooled together were second doses at about 4 or about 12 weeks.

Study observations and caveats: Once two AZD1222 doses were given, Spike-specific TCR breadth and depth went up. Regions 160-218 and 743-854 held dominance among vaccine-associated CD4 TCRs, which spanned spike.

This TCR derives from an adult in good health. The input for sequencing was peripheral blood, taken on day 0 of AZD1222 vaccination.

The CDR3 spells CASSSPSGSGPQETQYF. The CDR3, as DNA: TGTGCCAGCAGCTCCCCTAGCGGGAGTGGGCCCCAAGAGACCCAGTACTTC. V gene TRBV7-2 combines with J gene TRBJ2-5, with 10 nucleotides matching TRBD2. The V segment lost 4 bases and the J segment 1 base; nucleotides outside the gene matches: 9. The CDR3 runs 17 residues. The germline V gene has CDR1 SGHTA and CDR2 FQGNSA.